Presented here are 26 T cell receptor beta chains from one specimen sequenced in a study of beta chain features in type 1 diabetes. Points from the study as a whole: Moderate yet significant TCRB CDR3 shortening was seen in Type 1 diabetes patients in all four CD4+ subsets.

These TCRs' antigens remain unknown. All of the isolated RNA was reverse transcribed, so expressed TCRB transcripts were sequenced. TCRdb's copy holds only in-frame clones and misses some; the assay was immunoSEQ multiplex PCR. The profile shows 310,000 or so clones, over 12% of them singletons. The sequencing sample was made of naive CD4+ T cells from blood. All receptors come from a man between 18 and 29 years old with type 1 diabetes.

This clone turned up a few times. The chain has TRBV18 and TRBJ1-2; 7 positions agree with TRBD1. J gave up 2 bases and V 0 bases, and 0 bases lay outside the gene matches. The CDR3 length is 14 residues. Looked up from germline, CDR1 is KGHSH and CDR2 is LQKENI. For the CDR3, the DNA is TGTGCCAGCTCACCACCGGGACAGAACTATGGCTACACCTTC. This sequence encodes CASSPPGQNYGYTF.

The chain is built from TRBV4-1 and TRBJ1-2, with D unresolved. The germline gives CDR1 MGHRA, CDR2 YSYEKL. The CDR3 is 15 residues long. The V end was cut by 4 bases, the J end by 4 bases, with 16 bases between. The CDR3 reads CASSPQEGVVYGYTF. The CDR3, as DNA: TGCGCCAGCAGCCCTCAAGAGGGCGTCGTCTATGGCTACACCTTC.

This clone was observed a handful of times. One junction end disagrees with the germline gene, perhaps due to a read error. The V and J genes are TRBV6-1 and TRBJ2-1; a possible D gene is TRBD2 (5 bases). This CDR3 contains 18 residues. CDR1 is MNHNS and CDR2 is SASEGT in the germline V gene. CDR3 in DNA: TGTGCCATCAGTGAGGTGGGGAGCCCCGAGAGCTCCTACAATGAGCAGTTCTTC. It translates to CAISEVGSPESSYNEQFF.

V gene TRBV29-1 combines with J gene TRBJ1-5; D not certain. Germline V gives CDR1 SQVTM, CDR2 ANQGSEA. This CDR3 is 13 amino acids long. V lost 4 bases and J 1 base, leaving 8 bases between the germline ends. CDR3 DNA sequence: TGCAGCGTTGGCGGAGGGAGCAATCAGCCCCAGCATTTT. It yields the protein CSVGGGSNQPQHF.

This clone was detected a few times. J is TRBJ2-3 and V is TRBV20-1, with D hard to call. Looked up from germline, CDR1 is DFQATT and CDR2 is SNEGSKA (reference sequence). CDR3 length: 11 amino acids. Trimming pared 5 bases from V and 5 bases from J, leaving 8 bases between. The CDR3 here is CSALLGDTQYF. The CDR3 DNA reads as TGCAGTGCTTTACTCGGAGATACGCAGTATTTT.

In regard to this clone: The identical CDR3 is also encoded by other nucleotide sequences in the sample. The genes are TRBV7-2 and TRBJ2-7; 12 bases map to TRBD2. V dropped 5 bases and J dropped 3; count of bases not matched to a gene: 2. CDR1 and CDR2 from the germline V gene are SGHTA and FQGNSA. The CDR3 totals 14 residues. Here the CDR3 reads CASSPGLAGYEQYF. CDR3 coding DNA: TGTGCCAGCAGCCCGGGACTAGCGGGCTACGAGCAGTACTTC.

This clone was picked up a small number of times. V and J are TRBV7-9 and TRBJ2-7, with TRBD1 matching over 9 bases. Trimming cost V 2 bases and J 4 bases; bases outside gene matches: 12. The CDR3 runs to 17 residues. Germline CDR1 reads SEHNR; CDR2 reads FQNEAQ (reference sequence). The CDR3 loop is CASSLNVRTGALYEQYF. The CDR3 DNA follows: TGTGCCAGCAGCTTAAATGTGCGGACAGGGGCCTTATACGAGCAGTACTTC.

The V and J genes are TRBV28 and TRBJ2-2; no clear D gene. The V end lost 6 bases, the J end lost 1 base, and 9 bases lay between the germline ends. CDR1 MDHEN and CDR2 SYDVKM come from the germline V gene. The CDR3 is 14 residues long. DNA for the CDR3: TGTGCCAGCAGCCCGGGTCGGAACACCGGGGAGCTGTTTTTT. This encodes CASSPGRNTGELFF.

This chain joins TRBV29-1 and TRBJ1-5; D possibly corresponds to TRBD1 (6 bases). The germline V and J ends were trimmed by 7 bases and 0 bases, with 13 bases remaining between them. Germline V gene sequence: CDR1 SQVTM, CDR2 ANQGSEA. The CDR3 length is 14 residues. CDR3 in amino acids: CSATTGFSNQPQHF. The DNA of the CDR3 is TGCAGCGCCACGACAGGATTTAGCAATCAGCCCCAGCATTTT.

This clone came up a few times. This rearrangement joins TRBV7-9 to TRBJ1-2; 8 bases are shared with TRBD1. Looked up from germline, CDR1 is SEHNR and CDR2 is FQNEAQ (reference sequence). CDR3 length: 15 residues. V shed 5 bases, J shed 3 bases, and the junction held 8 bases outside the gene matches. CDR3 region: CASSPSRGLYYGYTF. CDR3 bases: TGTGCCAGCAGCCCATCCAGGGGGCTGTACTATGGCTACACCTTC.

A few counts support this clone. V gene TRBV5-1 combines with J gene TRBJ1-2; no reliable D call. CDR1 SGHRS and CDR2 YFSETQ come from the germline V gene. The CDR3 is 14 amino acids. V lost 0 bases and J 6 bases, leaving 12 bases between the germline ends. CDR3 sequence reads: CASSLGLPGNGYTF. The CDR3 nucleotides are TGCGCCAGCAGCTTGGGTCTACCCGGGAATGGCTACACCTTC.

The chain combines TRBV19 with TRBJ1-2, with a possible D match to TRBD1 (6 bases). Germline V gives CDR1 LNHDA, CDR2 SQIVND (reference sequence). The CDR3 is 13 amino acids. The V and J ends lost 8 bases and 2 bases respectively, with 12 bases between them. The CDR3 is CASSLQGNYGYTF. DNA for the CDR3: TGTGCCAGTTCGTTACAGGGAAACTATGGCTACACCTTC.

The V and J genes are TRBV28 and TRBJ2-5; TRBD2 aligns across 8 bases. CDR3 length: 14 amino acids. Trimming at V came to 3 bases and at J to 1 base, leaving 1 base not matched to a gene. From germline, CDR1 is MDHEN and CDR2 SYDVKM. The CDR3 loop is CASSFGGAQETQYF. For the CDR3, the DNA is TGTGCCAGCAGTTTCGGGGGGGCCCAAGAGACCCAGTACTTC.

This clone appeared a few times. The CDR3 DNA sequence: TGTGCCTGCGCCACGGGAGGGAGTGGCTACACCTTC. It yields the protein CACATGGSGYTF. The rearrangement links TRBV30 to TRBJ1-2; D ambiguous. The CDR3 covers 12 residues. Trimming cost V 6 bases and J 7 bases, with 15 bases left between them. Germline V CDR1 and CDR2: GTSNPN, SVGIG (reference sequence).

This rearrangement joins TRBV18 to TRBJ1-5, with D possibly being TRBD1 (6 bases). This CDR3 has 19 amino acids. The V end was cut by 1 base, the J end by 6 bases, with 25 bases between. Germline V gene sequence: CDR1 KGHSH, CDR2 LQKENI. The CDR3 DNA follows: TGTGCCAGCTCACCACTGGCCTGGACAGCCCTAGCGGGTCGTCAGCCCCAGCATTTT. Translated: CASSPLAWTALAGRQPQHF.

This clone was observed a few times. The chain links TRBV7-9 to TRBJ1-1; TRBD1 is a possible D gene (6 bases). The V gene's germline CDR1 is SEHNR and CDR2 FQNEAQ (reference sequence). This CDR3 has 15 residues. V gave up 7 bases and J gave up 5 bases, with 20 bases separating them. CDR3 residues: CASTSRVGGLTEAFF. Written as DNA, the CDR3 is TGTGCCAGCACCAGCAGGGTCGGGGGGCTGACTGAAGCTTTCTTT. The variable domain in full, completed from reference TRBV7-9 and TRBJ1-1, reads DTGVSQNPRHKITKRGQNVTFRCDPISEHNRLYWYRQTLGQGPEFLTYFQNEAQLEKSRLLSDRFSAERPKGSFSTLEIQRTEQGDSAMYLCASTSRVGGLTEAFFGQGTRLTVV.

This clone was observed a handful of times. This chain connects TRBV28 to TRBJ1-1; D perhaps matches TRBD1 (6 bases). With 5 bases removed from V and 1 base from J, the gap between germline ends came to 11 bases. Germline CDR1 is MDHEN and CDR2 is SYDVKM. The CDR3 length is 14 residues. This CDR3 is CASSGGQGNTEAFF. CDR3 bases: TGTGCCAGCAGTGGGGGACAAGGGAACACTGAAGCTTTCTTT.

The V and J genes are TRBV5-1 and TRBJ2-3; D remains unclear. The CDR3 loop spans 13 amino acids. The germline V and J ends were trimmed by 0 bases and 3 bases, with 5 bases remaining between them. The germline V gene encodes CDR1 SGHRS and CDR2 YFSETQ. The CDR3 sequence: CASSLAMTDTQYF. In DNA form, the CDR3 reads TGCGCCAGCAGCTTGGCCATGACAGATACGCAGTATTTT.

This clone was counted a few times. The chain carries TRBV5-4 and TRBJ2-1; TRBD2 matches at 8 bases. V dropped 3 bases and J dropped 4; count of bases not matched to a gene: 6. CDR3 length: 15 residues. CDR1 is SGHNT and CDR2 is YYREEE in the germline V gene (reference sequence). Here the CDR3 reads CASSSLRGGYNEQFF. CDR3 sequence (DNA): TGTGCCAGCAGCTCACTTCGCGGGGGGTACAATGAGCAGTTCTTC.

The chain recombines TRBV7-2 with TRBJ2-5; D is possibly TRBD1 (5 bases). Per germline, CDR1 SGHTA and CDR2 FQGNSA. This CDR3 comprises 14 residues. V was cut by 5 bases and J by 4 bases, with 14 bases left in between. The CDR3 spells CASSTREFGETQYF. As DNA, the CDR3 is TGTGCCAGCAGCACCAGGGAATTTGGAGAGACCCAGTACTTC. Full variable domain (missing parts from reference TRBV7-2 and TRBJ2-5): GAGVSQSPSNKVTEKGKDVELRCDPISGHTALYWYRQSLGQGLEFLIYFQGNSAPDKSGLPSDRFSAERTGGSVSTLTIQRTQQEDSAVYLCASSTREFGETQYFGPGTRLLVL.

This clone was observed a handful of times. This chain links TRBV18 with TRBJ1-1, with a possible D match to TRBD1 (6 bases). This CDR3 spans 14 amino acids. The germline V gene encodes CDR1 KGHSH and CDR2 LQKENI. Trimming shortened V by 2 bases and J by 5 bases, and 12 bases separated the two germline ends. CDR3 sequence (DNA): TGTGCCAGCTCACCAGAGACAGGCGTGACTGAAGCTTTCTTT. This translates into CASSPETGVTEAFF. Looking up the rest from reference TRBV18 and TRBJ1-1 gives the full variable domain: NAGVMQNPRHLVRRRGQEARLRCSPMKGHSHVYWYRQLPEEGLKFMVYLQKENIIDESGMPKERFSAEFPKEGPSILRIQQVVRGDSAAYFCASSPETGVTEAFFGQGTRLTVV.

The chain combines TRBV6-1 with TRBJ2-1; TRBD2 aligns across 13 bases. Germline loops: CDR1 MNHNS, CDR2 SASEGT. Trimming at V came to 6 bases and at J to 8 bases, leaving 4 bases not matched to a gene. This CDR3 comprises 14 residues. CDR3 nucleotides: TGTGCCAGCAGCCGGACTAGCGGGAGTGATGAGCAGTTCTTC. This sequence encodes CASSRTSGSDEQFF.

This clone was seen only a few times. CDR3 coding DNA: TGTGCCTGGAGCCGAACGGGACAGGGGTTTCAGCCCCAGCATTTT. Translating it yields CAWSRTGQGFQPQHF. The chain employs TRBV30 and TRBJ1-5; 10 bases match TRBD1. The CDR3 is made up of 15 amino acids. The V gene's germline CDR1 is GTSNPN and CDR2 SVGIG (reference sequence). J was trimmed by 6 bases and V by 3 bases; bases with no gene match: 8.

This clone was counted between two and nine times. The rearrangement joins TRBV6-6 to TRBJ2-5, with a weak D call TRBD1 (6 bases). Trimming took 1 base from V and 5 from J, leaving 14 bases between them. Germline V gene data show CDR1 as MNHNY and CDR2 as SVGAGI (reference sequence). This CDR3 spans 15 amino acids. CDR3 in amino acids: CASSYYTGSGETQYF. The CDR3 coding sequence is TGTGCCAGCAGTTACTACACAGGGTCGGGGGAGACCCAGTACTTC.

The chain recombines TRBV4-3 with TRBJ2-2, with D perhaps TRBD1 (5 bases). The CDR3 covers 17 residues. Germline lookup yields CDR1 LGHNA and CDR2 YSLEER. V was clipped by 0 bases and J by 0 bases, with 11 bases between them. The CDR3 DNA is TGCGCCAGCAGCCAAGATTGGGGCAGAGCGAACACCGGGGAGCTGTTTTTT. The encoded protein is CASSQDWGRANTGELFF.

The chain joins TRBV25-1 to TRBJ2-1; unclear D gene. The CDR3 extends over 12 amino acids. CDR1 is MGHDK and CDR2 is SYGVNS in the germline V gene. With 3 bases removed from V and 12 bases from J, the gap between germline ends came to 12 bases. For the CDR3, the DNA is TGTGCCAGCAGTGATCGTGGTGCACTGCAGTTCTTC. The encoded protein is CASSDRGALQFF.